This T cell receptor beta chain is drawn from a study of blood T cell repertoires in COVID-19. Germline-derived CDR1 and CDR2 are SGDLS and YYNGEE. The CDR3 extends over 16 amino acids. Germline trimming cut 4 bases from V and 4 bases from J; bases unmatched to any gene: 7. Only in-frame clones appear in the TCRdb table, and some are missing; sequencing was by immunoSEQ multiplex PCR. The profile shows 130,000 or so clones, around 79% of them singletons. The chain links TRBV9 to TRBJ2-2; 10 bases align to TRBD2. Sequencing was performed on peripheral blood. This receptor was taken from a man older than 75 with acute or convalescent COVID-19. The CDR3 spells CASSPLAGVFTGELFF. The CDR3, as DNA: TGTGCCAGCAGCCCGCTAGCGGGGGTCTTCACCGGGGAGCTGTTTTTT.